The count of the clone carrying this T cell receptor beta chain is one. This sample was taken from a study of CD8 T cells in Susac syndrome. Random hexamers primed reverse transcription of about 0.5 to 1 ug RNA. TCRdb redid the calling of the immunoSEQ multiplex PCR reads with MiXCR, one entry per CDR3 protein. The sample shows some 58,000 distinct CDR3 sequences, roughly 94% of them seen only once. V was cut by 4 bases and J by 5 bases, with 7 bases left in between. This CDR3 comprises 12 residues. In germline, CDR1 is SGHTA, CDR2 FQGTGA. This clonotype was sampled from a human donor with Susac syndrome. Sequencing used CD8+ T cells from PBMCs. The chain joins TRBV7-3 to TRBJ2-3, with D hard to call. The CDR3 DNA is TGTGCCAGCAGCTCCTTTAGAGATACGCAGTATTTT. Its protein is CASSSFRDTQYF. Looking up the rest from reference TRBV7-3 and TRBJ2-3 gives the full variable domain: GAGVSQTPSNKVTEKGKYVELRCDPISGHTALYWYRQSLGQGPEFLIYFQGTGAADDSGLPNDRFFAVRPEGSVSTLKIQRTERGDSAVYLCASSSFRDTQYFGPGTRLTVL.